The rows below give T cell receptor beta chains drawn from one sample of a study of T cells in Graves' hyperthyroidism and ophthalmopathy. MiXCR, run by TCRdb on the multiplex PCR reads, gives a single entry per CDR3 protein. The sample holds under 600,000 distinct CDR3 sequences, approximately 16% seen once. The sequencing sample was made of blood. The receptors stem from a woman aged 35 to 49 with Graves' ophthalmopathy. Both conserved end residues are part of each CDR3. Each record gives: V gene, J gene, D gene, clone size, CDR3 protein, CDR3 DNA. A D gene is named only where the DNA matches it firmly. Where a row states a size, it is once, few, many or the class of an expanded clone; other rows omit it.

TRBV20-1	TRBJ2-7	.	few	CSARVAGTYEQYF	TGCAGTGCTAGAGTCGCCGGCACCTACGAGCAGTACTTC
TRBV12-3/TRBV12-4	TRBJ2-7	.	.	CASSLSPGQGGGRARYEQYF	TGTGCCAGCAGCCTATCTCCGGGACAGGGCGGCGGGAGGGCCAGGTACGAGCAGTACTTC
TRBV28	TRBJ2-7	TRBD1	many	CASSWGTGYGYEQYF	TGTGCCAGCAGTTGGGGGACAGGATATGGCTACGAGCAGTACTTC
TRBV3-1	TRBJ2-1	.	many	CASSQGAEGGNEQFF	TGTGCCAGCAGCCAAGGTGCGGAGGGGGGCAATGAGCAGTTCTTC
TRBV7-6	TRBJ1-4	.	few	CASSLRPATNEKLFF	TGTGCCAGCAGCTTACGGCCTGCAACTAATGAAAAACTGTTTTTT
TRBV24-1	TRBJ2-2	TRBD1	few	CATSSGTGNAGELFF	TGTGCCACCAGTAGCGGGACAGGGAACGCCGGGGAGCTGTTTTTT
TRBV6-1	TRBJ1-4	TRBD1	many	CASRRQGRSNEKLFF	TGTGCCAGCAGGAGACAGGGGCGGTCTAATGAAAAACTGTTTTTT
TRBV28	TRBJ1-5	TRBD1	few	CASTRDRGKPQHF	TGTGCCAGCACGAGGGACAGGGGAAAGCCCCAGCATTTT
TRBV28	TRBJ1-5	.	many	CASSLGGATGHQPQHF	TGTGCCAGCAGTTTGGGAGGGGCGACGGGCCATCAGCCCCAGCATTTT
TRBV5-1	TRBJ1-1	.	many	CASSLAGNTEAFF	TGTGCCAGCAGCTTAGCAGGGAACACTGAAGCTTTCTTT
TRBV19	TRBJ2-3	TRBD1	many	CASSKGQGADTQYF	TGTGCCAGTAGTAAGGGACAGGGGGCAGATACGCAGTATTTT
TRBV20-1	TRBJ1-1	.	few	CSAPQGVFGVNTEAFF	TGCAGTGCTCCCCAGGGTGTTTTTGGTGTGAACACTGAAGCTTTCTTT
TRBV5-4	TRBJ1-6	TRBD1	few	CASSWQGANSPLHF	TGTGCCAGCAGCTGGCAGGGGGCTAATTCACCCCTCCACTTT
TRBV7-9	TRBJ2-4	.	few	CASSLGQGRLVAKNIQYF	TGTGCCAGCAGCTTAGGCCAGGGACGGCTAGTAGCCAAAAACATTCAGTACTTC